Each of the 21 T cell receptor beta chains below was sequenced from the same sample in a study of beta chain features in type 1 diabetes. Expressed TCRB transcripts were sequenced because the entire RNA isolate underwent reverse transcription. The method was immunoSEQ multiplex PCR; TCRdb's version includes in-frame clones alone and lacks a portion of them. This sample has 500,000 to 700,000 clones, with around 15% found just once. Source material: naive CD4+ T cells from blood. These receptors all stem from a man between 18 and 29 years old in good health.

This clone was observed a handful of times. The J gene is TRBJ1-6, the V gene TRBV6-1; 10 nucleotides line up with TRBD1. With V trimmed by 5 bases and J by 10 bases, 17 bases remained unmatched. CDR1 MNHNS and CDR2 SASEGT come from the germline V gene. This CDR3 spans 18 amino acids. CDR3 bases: TGTGCCAGCAGTCAAGACAGGGGGCCGAATAACGAGAGGTCACCCCTCCACTTT. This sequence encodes CASSQDRGPNNERSPLHF.

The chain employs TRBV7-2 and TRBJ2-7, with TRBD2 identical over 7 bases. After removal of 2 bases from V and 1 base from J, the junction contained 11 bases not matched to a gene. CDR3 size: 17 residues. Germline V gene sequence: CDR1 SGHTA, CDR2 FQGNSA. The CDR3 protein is CASSLWLRSSGSYEQYF. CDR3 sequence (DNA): TGTGCCAGCAGCTTATGGCTTAGGTCTAGCGGATCCTACGAGCAGTACTTC.

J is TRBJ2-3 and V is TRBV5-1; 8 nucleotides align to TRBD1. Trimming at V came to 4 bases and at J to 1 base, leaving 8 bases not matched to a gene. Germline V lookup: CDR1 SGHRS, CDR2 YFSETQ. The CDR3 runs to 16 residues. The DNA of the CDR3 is TGCGCCAGCAGCCAGACCACAGGGGGTCGCACAGATACGCAGTATTTT. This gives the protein CASSQTTGGRTDTQYF.

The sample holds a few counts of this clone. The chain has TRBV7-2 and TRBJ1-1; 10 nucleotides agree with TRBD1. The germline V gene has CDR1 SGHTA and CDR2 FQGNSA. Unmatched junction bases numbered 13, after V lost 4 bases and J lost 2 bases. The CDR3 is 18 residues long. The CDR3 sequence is CASSSFRDRGYLNTEAFF. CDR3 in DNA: TGTGCCAGCAGCTCGTTCCGGGACAGGGGCTATCTTAACACTGAAGCTTTCTTT.

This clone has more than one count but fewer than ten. The CDR3, as DNA: TGTGCCAGCAGTCTCACAGGACTAGCCTACGAGCAGTACTTC. Amino acids: CASSLTGLAYEQYF. The rearrangement uses TRBV27 and TRBJ2-7; 7 positions agree with TRBD2. This CDR3 comprises 14 residues. With 5 bases clipped from V and 2 bases from J, the junction kept 6 bases outside the gene matches. In germline, CDR1 is MNHEY, CDR2 SMNVEV (reference sequence).

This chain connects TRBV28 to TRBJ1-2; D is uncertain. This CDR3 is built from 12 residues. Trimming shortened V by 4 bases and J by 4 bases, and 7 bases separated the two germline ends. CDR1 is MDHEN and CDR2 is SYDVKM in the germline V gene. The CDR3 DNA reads TGTGCCAGCAGTTCCCGATCCTATGGCTACACCTTC. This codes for CASSSRSYGYTF.

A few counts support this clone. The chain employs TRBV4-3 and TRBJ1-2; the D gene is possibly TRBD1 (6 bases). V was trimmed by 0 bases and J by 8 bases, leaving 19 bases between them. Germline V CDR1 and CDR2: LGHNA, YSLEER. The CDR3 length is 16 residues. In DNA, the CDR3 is TGCGCCAGCAGCCAAGAAACCCGGGACACACTGGGAGGCTACACCTTC. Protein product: CASSQETRDTLGGYTF.

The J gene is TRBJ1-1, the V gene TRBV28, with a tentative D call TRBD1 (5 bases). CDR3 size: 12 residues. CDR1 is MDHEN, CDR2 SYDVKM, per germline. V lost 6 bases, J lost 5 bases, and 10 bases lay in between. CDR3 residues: CASSSGITEAFF. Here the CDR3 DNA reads TGTGCCAGCAGCTCAGGGATAACTGAAGCTTTCTTT.

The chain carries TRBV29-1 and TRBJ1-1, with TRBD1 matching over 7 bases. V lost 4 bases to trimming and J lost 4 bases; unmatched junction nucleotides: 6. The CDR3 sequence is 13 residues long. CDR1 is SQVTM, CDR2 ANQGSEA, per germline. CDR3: CSVGRDRVTEAFF. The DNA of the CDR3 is TGCAGCGTTGGGAGAGACAGGGTCACTGAAGCTTTCTTT.

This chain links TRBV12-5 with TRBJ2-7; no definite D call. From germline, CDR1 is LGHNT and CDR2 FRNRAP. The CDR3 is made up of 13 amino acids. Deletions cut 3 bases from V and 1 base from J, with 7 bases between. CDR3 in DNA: TGTGCTAGTGGTTTAAAACAGTCCTACGAGCAGTACTTC. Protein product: CASGLKQSYEQYF.

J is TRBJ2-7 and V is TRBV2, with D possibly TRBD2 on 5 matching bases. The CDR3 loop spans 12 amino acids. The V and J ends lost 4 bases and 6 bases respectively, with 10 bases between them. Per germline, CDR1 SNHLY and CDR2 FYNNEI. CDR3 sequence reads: CASSGDGGEQYF. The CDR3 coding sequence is TGTGCCAGCAGTGGTGACGGAGGCGAGCAGTACTTC.

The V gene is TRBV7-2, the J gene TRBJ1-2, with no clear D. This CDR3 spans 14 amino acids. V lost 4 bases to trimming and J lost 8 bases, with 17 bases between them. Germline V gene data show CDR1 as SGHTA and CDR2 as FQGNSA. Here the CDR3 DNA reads TGTGCCAGCAGCTCCTTAGGTCCCCTGGGAGGCTACACCTTC. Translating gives CASSSLGPLGGYTF.

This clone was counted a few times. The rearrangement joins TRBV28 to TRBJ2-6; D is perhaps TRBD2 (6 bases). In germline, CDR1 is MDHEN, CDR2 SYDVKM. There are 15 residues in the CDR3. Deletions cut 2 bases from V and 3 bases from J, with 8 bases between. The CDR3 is CASSLRGLGANVLTF. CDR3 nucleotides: TGTGCCAGCAGTTTACGGGGACTTGGGGCCAACGTCCTGACTTTC.

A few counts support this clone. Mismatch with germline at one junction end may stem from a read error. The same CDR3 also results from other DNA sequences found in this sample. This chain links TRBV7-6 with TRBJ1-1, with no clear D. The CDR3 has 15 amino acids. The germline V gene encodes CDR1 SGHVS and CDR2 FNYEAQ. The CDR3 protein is CASSLAPGQNTEAFF. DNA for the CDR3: TGTGCCAGCAGCCTAGCGCCCGGGCAGAACACTGAAGCTTTCTTT.

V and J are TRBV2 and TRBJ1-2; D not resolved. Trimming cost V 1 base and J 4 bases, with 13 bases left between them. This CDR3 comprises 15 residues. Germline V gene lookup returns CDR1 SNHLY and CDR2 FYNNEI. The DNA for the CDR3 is TGTGCCAGCAGTGAAGAGAGCGTCACCATCTATGGCTACACCTTC. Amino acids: CASSEESVTIYGYTF.

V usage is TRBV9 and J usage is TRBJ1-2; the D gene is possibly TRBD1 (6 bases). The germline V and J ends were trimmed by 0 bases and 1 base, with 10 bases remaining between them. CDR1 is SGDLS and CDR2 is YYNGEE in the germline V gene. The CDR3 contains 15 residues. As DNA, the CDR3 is TGTGCCAGCAGCGTAGATACAGGGAGTAACTATGGCTACACCTTC. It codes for CASSVDTGSNYGYTF.

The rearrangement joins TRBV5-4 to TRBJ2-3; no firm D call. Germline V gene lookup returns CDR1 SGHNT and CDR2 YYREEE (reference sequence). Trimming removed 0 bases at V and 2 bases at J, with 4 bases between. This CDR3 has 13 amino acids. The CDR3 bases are TGTGCCAGCAGCTTGGTAGCCACAGATACGCAGTATTTT. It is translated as CASSLVATDTQYF.

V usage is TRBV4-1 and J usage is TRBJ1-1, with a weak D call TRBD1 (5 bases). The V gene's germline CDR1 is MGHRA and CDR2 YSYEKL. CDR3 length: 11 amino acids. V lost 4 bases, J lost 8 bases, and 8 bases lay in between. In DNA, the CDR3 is TGCGCCAGCAGCCGCCGGGGGGAAGCTTTCTTT. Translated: CASSRRGEAFF.

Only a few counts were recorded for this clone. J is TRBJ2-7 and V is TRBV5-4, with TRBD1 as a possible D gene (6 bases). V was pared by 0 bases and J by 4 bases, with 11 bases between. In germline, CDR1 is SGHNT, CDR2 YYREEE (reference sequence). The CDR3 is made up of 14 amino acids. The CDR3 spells CASSLGGTGYEQYF. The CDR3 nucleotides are TGTGCCAGCAGCTTGGGCGGTACAGGGTACGAGCAGTACTTC.

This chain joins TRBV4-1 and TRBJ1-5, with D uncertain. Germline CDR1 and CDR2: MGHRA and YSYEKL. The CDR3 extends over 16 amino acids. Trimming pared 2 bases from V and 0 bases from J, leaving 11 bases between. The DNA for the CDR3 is TGCGCCAGCAGCCAACGCGCATTATTTAGCAATCAGCCCCAGCATTTT. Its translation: CASSQRALFSNQPQHF.

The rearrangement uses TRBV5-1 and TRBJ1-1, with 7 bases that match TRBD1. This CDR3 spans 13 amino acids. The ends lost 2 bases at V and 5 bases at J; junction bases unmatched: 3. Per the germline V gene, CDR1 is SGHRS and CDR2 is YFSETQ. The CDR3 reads CASSFTGDTEAFF. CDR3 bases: TGCGCCAGCAGCTTCACAGGGGATACTGAAGCTTTCTTT.